The rows below give T cell receptor beta chains drawn from one sample of a study of T cells in localized non-small cell lung cancer. TCRdb's copy holds only in-frame clones and misses some; the assay was immunoSEQ multiplex PCR. The sample includes about 2,000 clones, approximately 21% of them seen just once. The material sequenced was normal lung tissue next to the tumor, taken before any cancer treatment. Source of these receptors: a woman aged 35 to 69 with stage I lung adenocarcinoma. Both conserved end residues are part of each CDR3. The D gene is left open where the match is weak. Size is omitted from some rows. Given values are once, few, many or a class for expanded clones.

abundance: few; d_gene: -; j_gene: TRBJ2-7; v_gene: TRBV11-3; CDR3nt: TGTGCCAGCAGCTTACTTAGCGGTGGTTCCTACGAGCAGTACTTC; CDR3aa: CASSLLSGGSYEQYF
abundance: medium-sized; d_gene: -; j_gene: TRBJ1-1; v_gene: TRBV1; CDR3nt: TGCGCCAGCAGCCAAGATCGAGGGGCTCGGACTGAAGCTTTCTTT; CDR3aa: CASSQDRGARTEAFF
abundance: few; d_gene: TRBD2; j_gene: TRBJ2-3; v_gene: TRBV4-1; CDR3nt: TGCGCCAGCAGCCCCTCGGGGCGGGGGGGTAAAGATACGCAGTATTTT; CDR3aa: CASSPSGRGGKDTQYF
abundance: few; d_gene: TRBD1; j_gene: TRBJ2-1; v_gene: TRBV4-1; CDR3nt: TGCGCCAGCAGCCAAGGTAGGGGGCGTGAGCAGTTCTTC; CDR3aa: CASSQGRGREQFF
abundance: medium-sized; d_gene: -; j_gene: TRBJ2-7; v_gene: TRBV11-3; CDR3nt: TGTGCCAGCAGCTTAGGCGGGGTTACACCCTGGGCCTACGAGCAGTACTTC; CDR3aa: CASSLGGVTPWAYEQYF
abundance: few; d_gene: -; j_gene: TRBJ1-1; v_gene: TRBV4-1; CDR3nt: TGCGCCAGCAGCACAGCACAGGGCGGGAATACGGGGACTGAAGCTTTCTTT; CDR3aa: CASSTAQGGNTGTEAFF
abundance: -; d_gene: -; j_gene: TRBJ1-6; v_gene: TRBV19; CDR3nt: TGTGCCAGTAGTACCTCTTACAATTCACCCCTCCACTTT; CDR3aa: CASSTSYNSPLHF
abundance: -; d_gene: TRBD2; j_gene: TRBJ2-3; v_gene: TRBV6-8; CDR3nt: TGTGCCAGCAGTGCTACCTGGGGGGGGAGTACAGATACGCAGTATTTT; CDR3aa: CASSATWGGSTDTQYF
abundance: -; d_gene: TRBD1; j_gene: TRBJ1-2; v_gene: TRBV6-8; CDR3nt: TGTGCCAGCAGCTCGACTTACGGGACAGGCGGTGGCTACACCTTC; CDR3aa: CASSSTYGTGGGYTF
abundance: few; d_gene: TRBD2; j_gene: TRBJ2-2; v_gene: TRBV5-1; CDR3nt: TGCGCCAGCAGCTTAGGGACTAGATACACCGGGGAGCTGTTTTTT; CDR3aa: CASSLGTRYTGELFF
abundance: few; d_gene: -; j_gene: TRBJ1-2; v_gene: TRBV11-3; CDR3nt: TGTGCCAGCAGCCGCAATGGGGGAGGCTATGGCTACACCTTC; CDR3aa: CASSRNGGGYGYTF
abundance: -; d_gene: TRBD2; j_gene: TRBJ2-2; v_gene: TRBV6-8; CDR3nt: TGTGCCAGCAGTTACTGGTCTAGCGGTGGAGGCCGGGAGCTGTTTTTT; CDR3aa: CASSYWSSGGGRELFF
abundance: few; d_gene: -; j_gene: TRBJ1-1; v_gene: TRBV11-3; CDR3nt: TGTGCCAGCAGCTTAAGGTCGGGGGACACTGAAGCTTTCTTT; CDR3aa: CASSLRSGDTEAFF
abundance: -; d_gene: TRBD1; j_gene: TRBJ1-2; v_gene: TRBV30; CDR3nt: TGTGCCTGGAGTGCGACAGGGGGCTGGTACTATGGCTACACCTTC; CDR3aa: CAWSATGGWYYGYTF
abundance: few; d_gene: -; j_gene: TRBJ1-6; v_gene: TRBV11-1; CDR3nt: TGTGCCAGCAGCTTAGGAGGGTTGCATTCACCCCTCCACTTT; CDR3aa: CASSLGGLHSPLHF
abundance: few; d_gene: -; j_gene: TRBJ1-1; v_gene: TRBV29-1; CDR3nt: TGCAGCTCAAGTGGCGGGTCTTATGGTGAAGCTTTCTTT; CDR3aa: CSSSGGSYGEAFF
abundance: few; d_gene: -; j_gene: TRBJ2-6; v_gene: TRBV5-1; CDR3nt: TGCGCCAGCCTTCAGGGCTCTGGGGCCAACGTCCTGACTTTC; CDR3aa: CASLQGSGANVLTF